This T cell receptor (beta chain) stems from a study of monozygotic twins with cystic fibrosis (dated by TCRdb to the early 2020s). Looking at the study overall: Barcoded libraries were made from approximately 2.8 micrograms of fragmented DNA using about 16 PCR cycles. TCR beta repertoires were compared within and between 16 monozygotic twin pairs with cystic fibrosis so that genetic influence on V and J gene usage could be assessed. The cohort included ten female and six male twin pairs, mostly children and adolescents, aged roughly 2.0 to 36.4 years with a median of roughly 9.1 years. On the day of blood sampling, twins were ranked among over 950 cohort participants for weight-for-height and for FEVPerc (FEV1 disease centile). Data for three of the twin pairs had been reported previously in another context. The research as a whole found: The cohort was small, and no association was found between shared CDR3 numbers and age, concordance or disease severity. Simpson clonality was found to be generally low (median about 0.009), suggesting a naive-dominated repertoire, although higher clonality was observed in the most severely affected patients. V gene usage was most similar to the co-twin in 13 of 16 pairs, and J usage was most similar to the co-twin in 8 of 16 pairs, which suggests genetic constraints. Nucleotide-identical clonotype sharing was significantly higher within monozygotic CF twin pairs than between unrelated CF individuals (P = 0.000026, Mann-Whitney).

This clone was detected only once. Its antigen is not yet known. Base qualities are not recorded, but no much larger clone differs from it by a single base. The twin pairs came from the European Cystic Fibrosis Twin and Sibling Study Cohort, which recruited patients from about 160 CF clinics across 14 European countries. Zygosity and CFTR genotype were verified in-house, and zygosity was tested by multiplex PCR of nine short tandem repeat loci. Each twin gave a peripheral blood sample, and clinical parameters were documented on that same day of blood sampling. Phenol/chloroform extraction was used to isolate genomic DNA from peripheral blood cells, and the DNA was then kept in TE buffer at 4 degrees C. The CDR3, cysteine through phenylalanine, is 16 amino acids long. Only the CDR3 portion is preserved as DNA: 48 bases, with reading frame beginning at the first base. The germline V gene (reference sequence) supplies CDR1 WNHNN and CDR2 SYGVQD. Between the V and J ends, shortened by 7 bases and 4 bases respectively, the junction contains 20 bases.

TCR beta CDR3 regions were amplified by multiplex PCR with the immunoSEQ immune profiling system according to the manufacturer's instructions. An Illumina NextSeq system was used to carry out the sequencing. For the original study's pipeline: Sequence data were processed on the immunoSEQ Analyzer platform, and clonality was calculated as the square root of Simpson's index of productive rearrangements. Similarity in V and J usage was measured by Jensen-Shannon distance, and OLGA was used to compute CDR3 generation probabilities. Shared CDR3 sequences were searched against the immuneACCESS database (August 2020) and VDJdb (December 2020). TCRdb re-hosts the immuneACCESS table, in-frame sequences only. Its copies lack some clones; in the studies checked, an unresolved V gene accounts for under half of them, and the cause for the rest is not known. The V and J calls and the clone size are those of that table, but D and trimming were determined from the DNA. Recorded for this sample are tens of thousands of clones; around 96% of them occurred a single time. The ten biggest clones cover approximately 3% of the sample.

Recombination joined TRBV10-1 with TRBJ2-1; the D segment could be TRBD2, given 7 matching bases. Sequencing was carried out using blood. This receptor was obtained from a girl aged 2 to 10 with cystic fibrosis. Read as DNA, the sequence is TGCGCCAGCATTTCAAGCGGGACAAAACTGTACAATGAGCAGTTCTTC. It translates to CASISSGTKLYNEQFF.